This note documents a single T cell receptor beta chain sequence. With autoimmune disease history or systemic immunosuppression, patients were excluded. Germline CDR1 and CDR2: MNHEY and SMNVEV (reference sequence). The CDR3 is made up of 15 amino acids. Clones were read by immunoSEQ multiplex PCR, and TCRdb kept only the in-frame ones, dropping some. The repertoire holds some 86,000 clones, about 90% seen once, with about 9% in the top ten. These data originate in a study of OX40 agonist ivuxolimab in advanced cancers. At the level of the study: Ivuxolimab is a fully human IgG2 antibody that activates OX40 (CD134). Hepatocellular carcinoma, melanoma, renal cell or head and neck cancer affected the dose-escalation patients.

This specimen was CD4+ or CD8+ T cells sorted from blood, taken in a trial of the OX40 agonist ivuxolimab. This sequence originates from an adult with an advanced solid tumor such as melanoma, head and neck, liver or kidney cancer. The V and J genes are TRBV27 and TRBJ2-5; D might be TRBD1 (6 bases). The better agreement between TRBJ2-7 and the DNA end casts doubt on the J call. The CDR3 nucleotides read TGTGCCAGCAGTCCGGGCCCGGGACATACCTACGAGCAGTACTTC. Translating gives CASSPGPGHTYEQYF.